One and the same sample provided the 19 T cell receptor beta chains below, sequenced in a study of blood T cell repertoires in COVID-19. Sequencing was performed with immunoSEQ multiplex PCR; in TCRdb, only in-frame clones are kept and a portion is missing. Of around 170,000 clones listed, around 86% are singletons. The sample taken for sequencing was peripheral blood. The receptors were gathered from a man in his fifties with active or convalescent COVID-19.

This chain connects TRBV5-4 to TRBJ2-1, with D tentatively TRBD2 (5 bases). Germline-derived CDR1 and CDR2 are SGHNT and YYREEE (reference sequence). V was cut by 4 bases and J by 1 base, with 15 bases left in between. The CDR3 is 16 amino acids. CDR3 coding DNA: TGTGCCAGCAGCCCCCCGGGGTTGACGTCCTACAATGAGCAGTTCTTC. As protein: CASSPPGLTSYNEQFF.

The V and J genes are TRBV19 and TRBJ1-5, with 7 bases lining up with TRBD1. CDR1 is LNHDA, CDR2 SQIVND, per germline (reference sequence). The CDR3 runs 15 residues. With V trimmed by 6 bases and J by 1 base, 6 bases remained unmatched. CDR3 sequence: CASSLRQGSNQPQHF. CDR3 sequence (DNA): TGTGCCAGTAGCCTTAGACAGGGAAGCAATCAGCCCCAGCATTTT.

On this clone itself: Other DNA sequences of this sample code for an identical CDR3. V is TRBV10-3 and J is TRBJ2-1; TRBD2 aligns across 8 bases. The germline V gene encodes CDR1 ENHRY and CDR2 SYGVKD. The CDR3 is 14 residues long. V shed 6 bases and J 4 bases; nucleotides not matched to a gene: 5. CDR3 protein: CAIRSSGSYNEQFF. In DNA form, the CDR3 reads TGTGCCATCAGGAGCAGCGGGAGTTACAATGAGCAGTTCTTC.

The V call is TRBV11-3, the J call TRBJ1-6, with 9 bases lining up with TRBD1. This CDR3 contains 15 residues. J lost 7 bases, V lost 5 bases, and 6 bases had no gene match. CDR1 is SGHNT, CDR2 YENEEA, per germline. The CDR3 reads CASSAGTGSNSPLHF. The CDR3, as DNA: TGTGCCAGCAGCGCCGGGACAGGGTCCAATTCACCCCTCCACTTT.

This CDR3 is CASSPVPVSGTQHF. Here the CDR3 DNA reads TGTGCCAGCTCACCAGTCCCCGTGTCCGGGACCCAGCATTTT. The J gene is TRBJ1-5, the V gene TRBV18; no definite D call. V gave up 2 bases and J gave up 11 bases, with 16 bases separating them. Per germline, CDR1 KGHSH and CDR2 LQKENI. The CDR3 has 14 residues. Together with reference TRBV18 and TRBJ1-5, the CDR3 gives the full variable domain: NAGVMQNPRHLVRRRGQEARLRCSPMKGHSHVYWYRQLPEEGLKFMVYLQKENIIDESGMPKERFSAEFPKEGPSILRIQQVVRGDSAAYFCASSPVPVSGTQHFGDGTRLSIL.

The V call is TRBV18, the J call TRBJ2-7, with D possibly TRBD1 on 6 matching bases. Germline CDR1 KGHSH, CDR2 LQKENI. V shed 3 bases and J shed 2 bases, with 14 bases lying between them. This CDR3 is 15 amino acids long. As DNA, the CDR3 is TGTGCCAGCTCACCCCGGGACAACGGAACCTACGAGCAGTACTTC. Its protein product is CASSPRDNGTYEQYF.

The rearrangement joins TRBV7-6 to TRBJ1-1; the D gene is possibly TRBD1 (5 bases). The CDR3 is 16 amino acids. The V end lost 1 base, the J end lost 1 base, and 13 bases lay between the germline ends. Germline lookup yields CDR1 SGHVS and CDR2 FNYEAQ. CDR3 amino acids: CASSLGRGRENTEAFF. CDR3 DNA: TGTGCCAGCAGCTTAGGGCGCGGCAGGGAGAACACTGAAGCTTTCTTT.

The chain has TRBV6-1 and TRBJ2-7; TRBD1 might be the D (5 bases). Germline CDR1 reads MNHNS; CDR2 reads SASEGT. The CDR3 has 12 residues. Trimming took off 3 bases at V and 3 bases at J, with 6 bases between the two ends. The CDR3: CASSDTGYEQYF. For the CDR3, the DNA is TGTGCCAGCAGTGACACAGGCTACGAGCAGTACTTC.

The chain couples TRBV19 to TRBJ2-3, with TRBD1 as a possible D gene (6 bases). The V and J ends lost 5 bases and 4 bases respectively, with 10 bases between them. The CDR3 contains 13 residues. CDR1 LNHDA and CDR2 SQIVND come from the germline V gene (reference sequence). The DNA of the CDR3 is TGTGCCAGTAGTCCAGGGGCCCCAGATACGCAGTATTTT. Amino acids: CASSPGAPDTQYF.

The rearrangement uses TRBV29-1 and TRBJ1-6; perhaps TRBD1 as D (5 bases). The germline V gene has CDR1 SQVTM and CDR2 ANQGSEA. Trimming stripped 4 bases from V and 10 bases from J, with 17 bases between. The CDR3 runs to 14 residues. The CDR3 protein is CSVATTTGFSPLHF. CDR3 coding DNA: TGCAGCGTTGCCACGACAACAGGTTTCTCACCCCTCCACTTT. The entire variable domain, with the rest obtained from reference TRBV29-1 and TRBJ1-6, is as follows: SAVISQKPSRDICQRGTSLTIQCQVDSQVTMMFWYRQQPGQSLTLIATANQGSEATYESGFVIDKFPISRPNLTFSTLTVSNMSPEDSSIYLCSVATTTGFSPLHFGNGTRLTVT.

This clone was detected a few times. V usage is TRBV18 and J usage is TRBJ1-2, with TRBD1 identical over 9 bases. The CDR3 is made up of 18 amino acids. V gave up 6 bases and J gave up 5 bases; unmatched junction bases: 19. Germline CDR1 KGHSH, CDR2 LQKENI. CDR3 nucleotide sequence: TGTGCCAGCTCCCTACAATCCCCCGGACAGGGGTCTCCATATGGCTACACCTTC. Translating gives CASSLQSPGQGSPYGYTF.

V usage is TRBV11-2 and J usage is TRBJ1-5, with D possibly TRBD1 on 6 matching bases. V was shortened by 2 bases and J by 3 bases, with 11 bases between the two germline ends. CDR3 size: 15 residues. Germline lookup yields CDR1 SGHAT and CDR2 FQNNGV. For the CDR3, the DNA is TGTGCCAGCAGCTTATACGGACAGTACAATCAGCCCCAGCATTTT. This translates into CASSLYGQYNQPQHF.

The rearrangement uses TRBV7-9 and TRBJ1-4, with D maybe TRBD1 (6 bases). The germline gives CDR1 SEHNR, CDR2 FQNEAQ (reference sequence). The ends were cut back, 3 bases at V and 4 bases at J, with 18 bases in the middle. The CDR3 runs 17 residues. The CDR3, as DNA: TGTGCCAGCAGCTTTGTTGCGGGGGCGTTAAATAATGAAAAACTGTTTTTT. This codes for CASSFVAGALNNEKLFF.

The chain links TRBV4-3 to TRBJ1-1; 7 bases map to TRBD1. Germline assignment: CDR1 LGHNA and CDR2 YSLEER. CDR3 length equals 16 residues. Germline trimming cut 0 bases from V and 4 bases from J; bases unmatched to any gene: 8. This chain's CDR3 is CASSQETTGVGTEAFF. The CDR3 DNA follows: TGCGCCAGCAGCCAAGAAACCACAGGGGTGGGCACTGAAGCTTTCTTT.

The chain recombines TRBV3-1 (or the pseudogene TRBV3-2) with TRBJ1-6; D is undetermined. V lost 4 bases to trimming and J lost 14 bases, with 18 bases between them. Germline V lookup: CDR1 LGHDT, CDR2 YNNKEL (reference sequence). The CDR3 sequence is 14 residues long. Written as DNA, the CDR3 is TGTGCCAGCAGCCCGTCGACTCGCGCTGGTACCCTCCACTTT. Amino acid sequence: CASSPSTRAGTLHF.

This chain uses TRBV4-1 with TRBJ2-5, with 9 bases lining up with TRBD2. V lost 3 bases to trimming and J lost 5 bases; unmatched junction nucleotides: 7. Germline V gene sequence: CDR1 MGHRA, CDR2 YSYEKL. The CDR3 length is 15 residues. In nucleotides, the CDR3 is TGCGCCAGCAGCCATTTAGCGGGAGTCGGTGAGACCCAGTACTTC. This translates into CASSHLAGVGETQYF.

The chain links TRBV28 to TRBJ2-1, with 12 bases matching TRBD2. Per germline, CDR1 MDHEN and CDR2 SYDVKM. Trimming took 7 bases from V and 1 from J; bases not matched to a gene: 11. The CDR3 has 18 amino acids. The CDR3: CASTLLAGGLGSYNEQFF. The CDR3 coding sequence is TGTGCCAGCACCCTGCTAGCGGGGGGGCTCGGGTCCTACAATGAGCAGTTCTTC. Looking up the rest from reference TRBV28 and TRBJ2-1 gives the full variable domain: DVKVTQSSRYLVKRTGEKVFLECVQDMDHENMFWYRQDPGLGLRLIYFSYDVKMKEKGDIPEGYSVSREKKERFSLILESASTNQTSMYLCASTLLAGGLGSYNEQFFGPGTRLTVL.

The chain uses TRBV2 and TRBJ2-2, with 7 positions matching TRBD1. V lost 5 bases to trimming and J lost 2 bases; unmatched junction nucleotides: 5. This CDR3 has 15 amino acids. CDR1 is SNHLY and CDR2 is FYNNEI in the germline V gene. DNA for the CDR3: TGTGCCAGCAGTAAGGGGGCCCCTAACACCGGGGAGCTGTTTTTT. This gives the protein CASSKGAPNTGELFF.

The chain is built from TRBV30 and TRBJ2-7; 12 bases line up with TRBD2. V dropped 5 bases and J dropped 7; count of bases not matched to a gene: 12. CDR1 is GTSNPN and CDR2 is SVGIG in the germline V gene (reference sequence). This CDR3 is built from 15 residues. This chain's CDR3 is CAWRPTSGGIMEQYF. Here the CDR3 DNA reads TGTGCCTGGCGCCCGACTAGCGGGGGTATCATGGAGCAGTACTTC.